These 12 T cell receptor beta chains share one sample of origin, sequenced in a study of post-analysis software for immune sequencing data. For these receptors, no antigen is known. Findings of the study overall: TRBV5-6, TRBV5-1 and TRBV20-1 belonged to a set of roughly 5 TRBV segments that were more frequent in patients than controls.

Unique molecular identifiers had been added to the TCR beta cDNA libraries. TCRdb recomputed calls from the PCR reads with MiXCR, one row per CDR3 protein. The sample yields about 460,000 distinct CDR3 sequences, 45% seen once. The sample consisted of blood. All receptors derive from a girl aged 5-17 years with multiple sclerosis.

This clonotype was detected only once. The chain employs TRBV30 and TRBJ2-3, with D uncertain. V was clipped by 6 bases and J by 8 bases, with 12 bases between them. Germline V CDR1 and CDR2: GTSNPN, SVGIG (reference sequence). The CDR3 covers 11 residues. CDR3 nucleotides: TGTGCCTGCCTTCAGTGGGGTACGCAGTATTTT. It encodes CACLQWGTQYF. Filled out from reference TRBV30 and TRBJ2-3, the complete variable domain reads SQTIHQWPATLVQPVGSPLSLECTVEGTSNPNLYWYRQAAGRGLQLLFYSVGIGQISSEVPQNLSASRPQDRQFILSSKKLLLSDSGFYLCACLQWGTQYFGPGTRLTVL.

The CDR3 region has the DNA TGTGCCAGCGCCACAGGGGGCACTGAAGCTTTCTTT. Translation: CASATGGTEAFF. This chain uses TRBV12-3 or TRBV12-4 with TRBJ1-1; 8 nucleotides align to TRBD1. The J segment lost 4 bases and the V segment lost 8 bases, leaving 3 bases of the junction unmatched. The CDR3 is made up of 12 amino acids.

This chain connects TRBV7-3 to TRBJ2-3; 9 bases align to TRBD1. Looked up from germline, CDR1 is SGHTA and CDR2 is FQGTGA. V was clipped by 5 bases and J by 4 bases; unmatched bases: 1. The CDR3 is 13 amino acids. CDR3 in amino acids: CASSRQGADTQYF. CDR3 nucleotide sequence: TGTGCCAGCAGCAGACAGGGGGCAGATACGCAGTATTTT.

CDR3 amino acids: CASSLAGGRGETQYF. CDR3 DNA: TGCGCCAGCAGCTTGGCCGGTGGACGGGGGGAGACCCAGTACTTC. The V call is TRBV5-1, the J call TRBJ2-5, with D perhaps TRBD2 (6 bases). Germline V gives CDR1 SGHRS, CDR2 YFSETQ. V lost 0 bases and J lost 5, with 14 bases in between. The CDR3 extends over 15 amino acids.

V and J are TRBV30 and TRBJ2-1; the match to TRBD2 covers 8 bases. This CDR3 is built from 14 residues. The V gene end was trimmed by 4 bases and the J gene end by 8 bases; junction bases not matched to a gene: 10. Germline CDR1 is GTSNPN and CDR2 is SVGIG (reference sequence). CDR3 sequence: CAWKPSGSHYEQFF. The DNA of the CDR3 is TGTGCCTGGAAGCCCAGCGGGAGTCATTATGAGCAGTTCTTC.

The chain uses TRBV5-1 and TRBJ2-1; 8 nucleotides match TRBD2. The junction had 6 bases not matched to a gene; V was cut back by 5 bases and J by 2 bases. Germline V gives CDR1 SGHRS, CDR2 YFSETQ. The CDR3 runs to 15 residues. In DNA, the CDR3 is TGCGCCAGCAGTTATACTAGCGGCACCTACAATGAGCAGTTCTTC. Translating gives CASSYTSGTYNEQFF.

This chain's CDR3 is CASSQDWEERGYTF. CDR3 DNA sequence: TGCGCCAGCAGCCAAGATTGGGAGGAACGGGGCTACACCTTC. The J gene is TRBJ1-2, the V gene TRBV4-3; D gene uncertain. The V gene lost 0 bases and the J gene lost 8 bases, with 13 bases spanning the gap. CDR1 and CDR2 from the germline V gene are LGHNA and YSLEER. The CDR3 is made up of 14 amino acids.

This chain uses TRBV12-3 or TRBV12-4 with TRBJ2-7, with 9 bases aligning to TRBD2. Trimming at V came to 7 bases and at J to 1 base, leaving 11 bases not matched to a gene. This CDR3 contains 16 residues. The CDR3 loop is CASTRRRSGRSYEQYF. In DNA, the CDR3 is TGTGCCAGCACGCGCCGGAGGAGCGGGAGGTCCTACGAGCAGTACTTC.

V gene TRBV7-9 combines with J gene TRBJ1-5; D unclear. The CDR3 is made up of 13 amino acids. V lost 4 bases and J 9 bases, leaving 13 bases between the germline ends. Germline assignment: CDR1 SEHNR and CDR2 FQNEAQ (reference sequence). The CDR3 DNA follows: TGTGCCAGCAGCTCCATCCGCGGGAGGCCCCAGCATTTT. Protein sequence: CASSSIRGRPQHF.

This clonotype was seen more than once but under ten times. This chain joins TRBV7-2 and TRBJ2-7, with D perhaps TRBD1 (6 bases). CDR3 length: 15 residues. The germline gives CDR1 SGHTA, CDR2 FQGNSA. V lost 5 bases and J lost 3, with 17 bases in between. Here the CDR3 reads CASSQPVQGFYEQYF. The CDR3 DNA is TGTGCCAGCAGCCAACCGGTACAGGGTTTCTACGAGCAGTACTTC.

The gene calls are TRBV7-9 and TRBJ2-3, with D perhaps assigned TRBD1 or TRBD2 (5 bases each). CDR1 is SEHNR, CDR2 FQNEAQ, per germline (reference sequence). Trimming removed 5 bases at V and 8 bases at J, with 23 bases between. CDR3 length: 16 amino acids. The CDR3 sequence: CASSTGTAQSMRTQYF. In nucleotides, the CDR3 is TGTGCCAGCAGCACTGGGACCGCACAGTCAATGCGTACGCAGTATTTT.

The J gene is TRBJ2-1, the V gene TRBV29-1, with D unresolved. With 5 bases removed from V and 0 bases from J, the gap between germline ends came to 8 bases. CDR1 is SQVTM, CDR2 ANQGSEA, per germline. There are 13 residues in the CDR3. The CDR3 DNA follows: TGCAGCGTTACCTCGAGCTCCTACAATGAGCAGTTCTTC. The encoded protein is CSVTSSSYNEQFF.